This T cell receptor beta chain was observed in a study of T cell clones after liver transplantation. Study context: TCRbeta sequencing after a pre-transplant mixed lymphocyte reaction identified graft-donor-reactive clones, later tracked in post-transplant blood. Blood was drawn pre-transplant, before withdrawal, and after full or failed withdrawal. Three of eight recipients were HCV-positive; others had non-autoimmune, non-viral indications.

The V gene lost 7 bases and the J gene lost 1 base, with 11 bases spanning the gap. The CDR3 is 13 residues long. Germline CDR1 reads MDHEN; CDR2 reads SYDVKM. Findings and caveats of the study: Rather than being deleted, graft donor-reactive T cells may have moved into the graft.

The repertoire was sequenced with immunoSEQ multiplex PCR; TCRdb's copy has only in-frame clones and lacks some. The sample carries approximately 72,000 clones, about 92% recorded once. Note on this clone: Antigen: not known.

The TCR originated in a human donor who received a liver transplant. The gene calls are TRBV28 and TRBJ2-7; perhaps TRBD1 as D (5 bases). The sequencing used CD4+ T cells from blood, collected before liver transplant. Here the CDR3 reads CASTSTASYEQYF. CDR3 sequence (DNA): TGTGCCAGCACCTCGACAGCTTCCTACGAGCAGTACTTC.